These 26 T cell receptor beta chains share one sample of origin, sequenced in a study of shared clonotypes between healthy human individuals. The assay was immunoSEQ multiplex PCR, and TCRdb's table has in-frame clones only and misses some. The sample includes roughly 2,500,000 clones, 93% of them seen just once. Sequenced sample: naive CD4+ T cells from PBMCs. This sample's subset: CD45RA+ positively selected. These receptors all come from a man aged 18 to 30 in good health. Some clones in this sample may be carry-over from other donors' samples.

The J gene is TRBJ2-7, the V gene TRBV7-2; D possibly corresponds to TRBD2 (6 bases). From germline, CDR1 is SGHTA and CDR2 FQGNSA. The CDR3 has 15 amino acids. V was cut by 1 base and J by 0 bases, with 10 bases left in between. The CDR3 protein is CASSLVGGTSYEQYF. In DNA form, the CDR3 reads TGTGCCAGCAGCTTAGTGGGAGGTACCTCCTACGAGCAGTACTTC.

The V call is TRBV11-3, the J call TRBJ1-1, with D possibly matching TRBD1 (6 bases). Trimming removed 4 bases from V and 6 bases from J, with 18 bases in between. Germline assignment: CDR1 SGHNT and CDR2 YENEEA. This CDR3 has 15 amino acids. This CDR3 is CASSSDQRGLAEAFF. CDR3 sequence (DNA): TGTGCCAGCAGCTCAGATCAGAGGGGGTTGGCTGAAGCTTTCTTT.

The V gene is TRBV9, the J gene TRBJ2-7; the D gene is possibly TRBD1 (6 bases). Germline CDR1 reads SGDLS; CDR2 reads YYNGEE. With 0 bases removed from V and 2 bases from J, the gap between germline ends came to 15 bases. The CDR3 consists of 16 residues. This chain's CDR3 is CASSVAPGTSTYEQYF. CDR3 sequence (DNA): TGTGCCAGCAGCGTAGCCCCCGGGACATCTACCTACGAGCAGTACTTC.

V and J are TRBV5-1 and TRBJ2-5, with 12 nucleotides matching TRBD1. Germline V lookup: CDR1 SGHRS, CDR2 YFSETQ. Unmatched junction bases numbered 8, after V lost 0 bases and J lost 2 bases. This CDR3 region has 18 residues. The CDR3 bases are TGCGCCAGCAGCTTGGCCGGGGGACAGGGGGCTGATCAAGAGACCCAGTACTTC. Translation: CASSLAGGQGADQETQYF.

The chain combines TRBV5-6 with TRBJ2-2; TRBD1 is a possible D gene (6 bases). Germline V gene lookup returns CDR1 SGHDT and CDR2 YYEEEE. The CDR3 extends over 17 amino acids. The ends were cut back, 0 bases at V and 6 bases at J, with 18 bases in the middle. CDR3 in DNA: TGTGCCAGCAGCTTGGGAGCTTTTATCAGGGGTCCCGGGGAGCTGTTTTTT. Translating gives CASSLGAFIRGPGELFF. The variable domain in full, with the rest retrieved from reference TRBV5-6 and TRBJ2-2, is DAGVTQSPTHLIKTRGQQVTLRCSPKSGHDTVSWYQQALGQGPQFIFQYYEEEERQRGNFPDRFSGHQFPNYSSELNVNALLLGDSALYLCASSLGAFIRGPGELFFGEGSRLTVL.

The chain has TRBV5-1 and TRBJ1-2; D is ambiguous. This CDR3 has 17 residues. V was clipped by 0 bases and J by 4 bases, with 19 bases between them. From germline, CDR1 is SGHRS and CDR2 YFSETQ. CDR3 coding DNA: TGCGCCAGCAGCTTGGATCTTGGTGCCAGGTACGGCTATGGCTACACCTTC. Its protein product is CASSLDLGARYGYGYTF. The full variable domain, rest sourced from reference TRBV5-1 and TRBJ1-2, is KAGVTQTPRYLIKTRGQQVTLSCSPISGHRSVSWYQQTPGQGLQFLFEYFSETQRNKGNFPGRFSGRQFSNSRSEMNVSTLELGDSALYLCASSLDLGARYGYGYTFGSGTRLTVV.

The chain employs TRBV29-1 and TRBJ2-3; tentatively, D is TRBD1 (5 bases). The CDR3 totals 12 residues. Looked up from germline, CDR1 is SQVTM and CDR2 is ANQGSEA. Between the trimmed V and J ends, which lost 5 bases and 3 bases, there was a span of 9 bases. The CDR3 here is CSVQGATDTQYF. CDR3 nucleotides: TGCAGCGTTCAGGGTGCTACAGATACGCAGTATTTT.

This chain joins TRBV7-9 and TRBJ2-1, with 15 bases aligning to TRBD2. V shed 5 bases and J 7 bases; nucleotides not matched to a gene: 6. From germline, CDR1 is SEHNR and CDR2 FQNEAQ (reference sequence). The CDR3 spans 16 residues. This CDR3 reads CASSRGLAGGGNEQFF. CDR3 DNA: TGTGCCAGCAGCAGGGGACTAGCGGGAGGAGGGAATGAGCAGTTCTTC. The variable domain in full, with the rest retrieved from reference TRBV7-9 and TRBJ2-1, is DTGVSQNPRHKITKRGQNVTFRCDPISEHNRLYWYRQTLGQGPEFLTYFQNEAQLEKSRLLSDRFSAERPKGSFSTLEIQRTEQGDSAMYLCASSRGLAGGGNEQFFGPGTRLTVL.

The V call is TRBV5-1, the J call TRBJ1-3; 7 bases map to TRBD1. Trimming took 5 bases from V and 2 from J; bases not matched to a gene: 4. The CDR3 contains 14 residues. Germline assignment: CDR1 SGHRS and CDR2 YFSETQ. The CDR3 DNA reads TGCGCCAGCAGATACGGGACAGCTGGAAACACCATATATTTT. Encoded protein: CASRYGTAGNTIYF.

This CDR3 is CASSPPSPSTQYF. The CDR3 DNA reads as TGTGCCAGCTCACCACCCTCGCCTAGCACGCAGTATTTT. The chain couples TRBV18 to TRBJ2-3, with D maybe TRBD2 (5 bases). Trimming stripped 0 bases from V and 9 bases from J, with 10 bases between. The CDR3 runs 13 residues. Germline assignment: CDR1 KGHSH and CDR2 LQKENI.

The chain recombines TRBV28 with TRBJ2-3; no clear D. The CDR3 covers 15 residues. Germline assignment: CDR1 MDHEN and CDR2 SYDVKM. The V and J ends lost 2 bases and 1 base respectively, with 10 bases between them. The CDR3 region has the DNA TGTGCCAGCAGTTTAAGGCTTAGTGGCACAGATACGCAGTATTTT. This translates into CASSLRLSGTDTQYF.

CDR3: CASSDRQSSYNEQFF. CDR3 bases: TGTGCCAGCAGTGATAGGCAAAGCTCCTACAATGAGCAGTTCTTC. The J gene is TRBJ2-1, the V gene TRBV6-1; D is uncertain. CDR1 is MNHNS, CDR2 SASEGT, per germline. Trimming stripped 3 bases from V and 0 bases from J, with 9 bases between. The CDR3 is 15 residues long.

This clone was counted a few times. The chain recombines TRBV27 with TRBJ2-7; a weak D match, TRBD1 (5 bases). The germline gives CDR1 MNHEY, CDR2 SMNVEV (reference sequence). Trimming shortened V by 1 base and J by 2 bases, and 15 bases separated the two germline ends. The CDR3 covers 16 residues. CDR3 loop: CASSLFGRGRPYEQYF. The CDR3 coding sequence is TGTGCCAGCAGTTTATTTGGTAGGGGTCGGCCCTACGAGCAGTACTTC.

The rearrangement joins TRBV11-3 to TRBJ2-2; D unresolved. V shed 5 bases and J shed 5 bases, with 21 bases lying between them. The germline V gene encodes CDR1 SGHNT and CDR2 YENEEA. The CDR3 is 17 amino acids. The DNA for the CDR3 is TGTGCCAGCAGCCGACTCAGCGTGGGAAGTGGTACCGGGGAGCTGTTTTTT. It translates to CASSRLSVGSGTGELFF.

The V and J genes are TRBV9 and TRBJ2-2; 12 positions agree with TRBD2. The V and J ends lost 4 bases and 5 bases, in that order; junction bases with no gene match: 9. The CDR3 covers 17 residues. Germline loops: CDR1 SGDLS, CDR2 YYNGEE. The CDR3: CASSKGLAGAGTGELFF. In nucleotides, the CDR3 is TGTGCCAGCAGCAAGGGACTAGCGGGTGCTGGAACCGGGGAGCTGTTTTTT.

The V call is TRBV27, the J call TRBJ2-3; D is undetermined. V was clipped by 1 base and J by 4 bases, with 15 bases between them. The CDR3 is 16 amino acids. Germline V gene lookup returns CDR1 MNHEY and CDR2 SMNVEV (reference sequence). DNA of the CDR3: TGTGCCAGCAGTTTATGGCGACAATCCAGTGCAGATACGCAGTATTTT. Its protein is CASSLWRQSSADTQYF.

The rearrangement links TRBV7-2 to TRBJ1-3; maybe TRBD1 (5 bases). The CDR3 runs 15 residues. Per the germline V gene, CDR1 is SGHTA and CDR2 is FQGNSA. Deletions cut 1 base from V and 2 bases from J, with 9 bases between. As DNA, the CDR3 is TGTGCCAGCAGCTTAGGTCCAGGGCCTGGAAACACCATATATTTT. This translates into CASSLGPGPGNTIYF.

Comment on this clone: Other DNA sequences of this sample code for an identical CDR3. In DNA, the CDR3 is TGTGCCAGCAGCCTCGAGGGTAGGTACACTGAAGCTTTCTTT. Translation: CASSLEGRYTEAFF. This chain uses TRBV7-8 with TRBJ1-1; D is undetermined. This CDR3 is 14 amino acids long. Per germline, CDR1 SGHVS and CDR2 FQNEAQ. The germline V and J ends were trimmed by 5 bases and 3 bases, with 13 bases remaining between them.

This chain joins TRBV6-5 and TRBJ2-3; D call uncertain. V gave up 10 bases and J gave up 4 bases, with 6 bases separating them. Per the germline V gene, CDR1 is MNHEY and CDR2 is SVGAGI. The length of the CDR3 is 10 residues. The CDR3 is CAKGADTQYF. The CDR3 DNA reads TGTGCCAAAGGTGCAGATACGCAGTATTTT.

This chain joins TRBV6-5 and TRBJ1-1, with TRBD1 matching 7 bases. The CDR3 covers 15 residues. Losses at the gene ends were 4 bases for V and 0 bases for J; bases not matched to a gene: 5. CDR1 is MNHEY, CDR2 SVGAGI, per germline. This CDR3 reads CASSSQGGVNTEAFF. The CDR3, as DNA: TGTGCCAGCAGTTCCCAGGGGGGGGTGAACACTGAAGCTTTCTTT.

As for this clone: Within the sample, other DNA sequences also encode this same CDR3. This chain links TRBV5-1 with TRBJ1-1; 8 bases map to TRBD1. CDR1 and CDR2 from the germline V gene are SGHRS and YFSETQ. This CDR3 region has 14 residues. J lost 4 bases, V lost 2 bases, and 4 bases had no gene match. CDR3 residues: CASSLQGVGTEAFF. The CDR3 DNA reads TGCGCCAGCAGCTTACAGGGGGTGGGCACTGAAGCTTTCTTT.

The rearrangement uses TRBV5-6 and TRBJ1-4, with a possible D match to TRBD1 (5 bases). This CDR3 comprises 14 residues. Germline CDR1 SGHDT, CDR2 YYEEEE. Trimming left V 0 bases short and J 8 bases short, with 11 bases between. The CDR3 reads CASSLGQGWEKLFF. The CDR3 nucleotides are TGTGCCAGCAGCTTGGGGCAGGGCTGGGAAAAACTGTTTTTT.

The V call is TRBV2, the J call TRBJ1-3; unclear D gene. The CDR3 loop spans 14 amino acids. V lost 2 bases and J 5 bases, leaving 10 bases between the germline ends. Germline V lookup: CDR1 SNHLY, CDR2 FYNNEI. The CDR3 spells CASSERSGRNTIYF. Here the CDR3 DNA reads TGTGCCAGCAGTGAAAGGTCTGGGAGAAACACCATATATTTT.

V usage is TRBV28 and J usage is TRBJ1-3; 8 bases match TRBD1. Germline V lookup: CDR1 MDHEN, CDR2 SYDVKM. There are 13 residues in the CDR3. V shed 11 bases, J shed 2 bases, and the junction held 5 bases outside the gene matches. CDR3 nucleotides: TGTGCCTCAAGGACAGGGACTGGAAACACCATATATTTT. Translating it yields CASRTGTGNTIYF.

The chain links TRBV5-6 to TRBJ2-5; 11 bases fit TRBD2. V shed 5 bases and J 1 base; nucleotides not matched to a gene: 7. CDR3 length: 16 residues. The germline CDR1 and CDR2 sequences are SGHDT and YYEEEE. CDR3 sequence: CASRGIAGGRQETQYF. Here the CDR3 DNA reads TGTGCCAGCAGGGGAATAGCGGGAGGGCGCCAAGAGACCCAGTACTTC.

The chain uses TRBV28 and TRBJ2-2; a weak D match, TRBD2 (6 bases). The V and J ends lost 5 bases and 5 bases respectively, with 12 bases between them. The germline V gene encodes CDR1 MDHEN and CDR2 SYDVKM. The CDR3 runs 14 residues. Here the CDR3 reads CASSLTRWTGELFF. The DNA for the CDR3 is TGTGCCAGCAGTCTGACTAGATGGACCGGGGAGCTGTTTTTT.